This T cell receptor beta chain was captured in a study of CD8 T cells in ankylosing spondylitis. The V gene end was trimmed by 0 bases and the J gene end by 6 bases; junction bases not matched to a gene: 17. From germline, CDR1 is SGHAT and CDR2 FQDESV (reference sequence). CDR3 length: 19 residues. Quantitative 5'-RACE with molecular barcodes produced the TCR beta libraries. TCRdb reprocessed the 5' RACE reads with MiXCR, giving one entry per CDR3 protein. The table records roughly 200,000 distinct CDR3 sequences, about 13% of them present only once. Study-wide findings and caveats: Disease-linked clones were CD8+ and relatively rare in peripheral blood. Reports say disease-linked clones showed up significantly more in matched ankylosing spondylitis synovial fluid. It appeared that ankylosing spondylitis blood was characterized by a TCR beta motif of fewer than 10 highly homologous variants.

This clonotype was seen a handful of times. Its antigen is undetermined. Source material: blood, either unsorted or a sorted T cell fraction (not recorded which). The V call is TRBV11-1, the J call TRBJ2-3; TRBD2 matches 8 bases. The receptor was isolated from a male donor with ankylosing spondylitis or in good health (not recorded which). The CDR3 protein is CASSLALGRPGGAPDTQYF. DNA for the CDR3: TGTGCCAGCAGCTTAGCGTTAGGACGCCCCGGGGGGGCCCCGGATACGCAGTATTTT.